This T cell receptor (beta chain) was obtained from a study of T cells after yellow fever vaccination. Overall study findings and caveats: Bulk-population clonotypes that are abundant could appear as contaminants in FACS-sorted repertoires. Reappearance after the booster was seen for most primary-vaccination clones, at 95% to 97% CD4 and around 90% CD8.

Trimming left V 0 bases short and J 4 bases short, with 10 bases between. The CDR3 runs 14 residues. From germline, CDR1 is KGHSH and CDR2 LQKENI. With respect to this clonotype: Antigen specificity is unknown.

For TCR, cDNA came from 5'RACE template switching, which added a universal primer site and UMIs. TCRdb processed the 5' RACE reads anew with MiXCR; each CDR3 protein has one entry. Of around 350,000 distinct CDR3 sequences listed, approximately 6% are singletons. The specimen was PBMCs, collected 5 days after the yellow fever booster vaccination. The clonotype comes from a man aged 25-45 years who received the YFV17D yellow fever vaccine. V usage is TRBV18 and J usage is TRBJ2-7; the D gene is possibly TRBD1 (5 bases). CDR3 loop: CASSPPARDYEQYF. The CDR3 DNA sequence: TGTGCCAGCTCACCACCAGCCAGGGATTACGAGCAGTACTTC.